Sequencing of this TCR beta chain was carried out in a study of Ad26.COV2.S vaccination and SARS-CoV-2 variants. This sample's treatment: some 20 received Ad26.COV2.S at low or high dose, single or two shots; roughly five received placebo; per-sample allocation not given. Vaccine and placebo recipients were sampled on day 63 after the first injection. Cohort 1b enrolled adults aged 18-55 years in Boston. In regard to this clone: Antigen specificity is unknown.

Study findings and constraints: People who got the vaccine had more spike-specific TCR breadth than people who got placebo.

V dropped 0 bases and J dropped 6 bases, with 12 bases sitting between them. Germline V gene lookup returns CDR1 LGHDT and CDR2 YNNKEL (reference sequence). There are 15 residues in the CDR3. The protocol was immunoSEQ multiplex PCR, while the TCRdb copy is restricted to in-frame clones and leaves out a portion. The sample lists 350,000 to 400,000 clones; roughly nine tenths were seen once. Source: peripheral blood, taken in a trial of Ad26.COV2.S vaccine versus placebo. This sequence originates from a person aged 18-60 years who received the Ad26.COV2.S COVID-19 vaccine or a placebo. This sequence joins TRBV3-1 (or the pseudogene TRBV3-2) and TRBJ2-4, with D unresolved. CDR3 in amino acids: CASSQDAVYGNIQYF. The CDR3 DNA sequence: TGTGCCAGCAGCCAAGATGCGGTGTACGGAAACATTCAGTACTTC.